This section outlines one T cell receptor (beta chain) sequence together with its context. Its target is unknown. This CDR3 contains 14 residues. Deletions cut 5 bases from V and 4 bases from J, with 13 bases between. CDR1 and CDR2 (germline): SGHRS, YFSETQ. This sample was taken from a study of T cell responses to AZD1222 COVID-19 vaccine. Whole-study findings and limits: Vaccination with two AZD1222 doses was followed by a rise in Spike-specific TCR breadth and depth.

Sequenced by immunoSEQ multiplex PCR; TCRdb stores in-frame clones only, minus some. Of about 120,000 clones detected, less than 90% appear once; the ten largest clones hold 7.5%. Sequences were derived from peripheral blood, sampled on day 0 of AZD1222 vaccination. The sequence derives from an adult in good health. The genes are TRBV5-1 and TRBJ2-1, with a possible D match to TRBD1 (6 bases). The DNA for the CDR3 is TGCGCCAGCAGGTTGAGGACAGTGTACAATGAGCAGTTCTTC. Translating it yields CASRLRTVYNEQFF.